The next 19 T cell receptor beta chains were all read from a single sample in a study of T cells in localized non-small cell lung cancer. Data came from immunoSEQ multiplex PCR; TCRdb stores just in-frame clones and leaves some out. The table lists some 1,500 clones, under 30% of them singletons. This sample comprised lung tumor tissue, obtained before any cancer treatment. The origin of the receptors is a man aged 35-69 years with stage I squamous cell lung carcinoma.

This clone was observed a few times. The gene calls are TRBV30 and TRBJ2-5; D remains unclear. The length of the CDR3 is 14 residues. V lost 0 bases and J 1 base, leaving 9 bases between the germline ends. Germline V lookup: CDR1 GTSNPN, CDR2 SVGIG (reference sequence). CDR3 protein: CAWSVVGSQETQYF. CDR3 DNA sequence: TGTGCCTGGAGTGTGGTAGGGTCCCAAGAGACCCAGTACTTC. Using reference TRBV30 and TRBJ2-5 for the parts outside the CDR3, the full variable domain is SQTIHQWPATLVQPVGSPLSLECTVEGTSNPNLYWYRQAAGRGLQLLFYSVGIGQISSEVPQNLSASRPQDRQFILSSKKLLLSDSGFYLCAWSVVGSQETQYFGPGTRLLVL.

This sequence joins TRBV10-2 and TRBJ1-1; the D is unclear. V was cut by 4 bases and J by 1 base, with 7 bases left in between. This CDR3 comprises 13 residues. Looked up from germline, CDR1 is WSHSY and CDR2 is SAAADI. CDR3 protein: CASSVGWNTEAFF. As DNA, the CDR3 is TGCGCCAGCAGTGTAGGGTGGAACACTGAAGCTTTCTTT.

The gene calls are TRBV11-3 and TRBJ2-2; TRBD2 might be the D (5 bases). Trimming removed 1 base from V and 0 bases from J, with 9 bases in between. Germline-derived CDR1 and CDR2 are SGHNT and YENEEA. This CDR3 spans 16 amino acids. CDR3 bases: TGTGCCAGCAGCTTAGTAGCCGGGACGAACACCGGGGAGCTGTTTTTT. Translated, it gives CASSLVAGTNTGELFF.

V and J are TRBV28 and TRBJ2-3, with 7 bases identical to TRBD2. J gave up 5 bases and V 7 bases, and 12 bases lay outside the gene matches. Germline V CDR1 and CDR2: MDHEN, SYDVKM. The CDR3 spans 15 residues. The CDR3 DNA follows: TGTGCCAGCACCACCGTGGGCGGGAGAAAAGATACGCAGTATTTT. Residues: CASTTVGGRKDTQYF.

The chain couples TRBV19 to TRBJ1-2, with 8 bases identical to TRBD1. The CDR3 is made up of 15 amino acids. Germline lookup yields CDR1 LNHDA and CDR2 SQIVND (reference sequence). J lost 8 bases, V lost 5 bases, and 13 bases had no gene match. The chain's CDR3 is CASSVSWGQAGGYTF. In DNA, the CDR3 is TGTGCCAGTAGTGTTTCCTGGGGACAGGCTGGCGGCTACACCTTC.

Only a few counts were recorded for this clone. The chain recombines TRBV11-3 with TRBJ1-1; unclear D gene. Germline CDR1 SGHNT, CDR2 YENEEA. The CDR3 consists of 14 residues. With 3 bases removed from V and 11 bases from J, the gap between germline ends came to 19 bases. The CDR3 DNA reads TGTGCCAGCAGCTTGGACGGGTGGCGGACTGGCGCTTTCTTT. Amino acids: CASSLDGWRTGAFF.

This rearrangement joins TRBV14 to TRBJ2-7; D is undetermined. Germline V lookup: CDR1 SGHDN, CDR2 FVKESK. CDR3 length equals 16 residues. Trimming took 1 base from V and 2 from J, leaving 15 bases between them. CDR3 coding DNA: TGTGCCAGCAGCCAAGTTTCTTTCCGGGCGGCCTACGAGCAGTACTTC. Its translation is CASSQVSFRAAYEQYF.

A note on this clone: At one boundary the junction diverges from the germline segment, which might be a read error. This sequence joins TRBV19 and TRBJ1-5, with a weak D call TRBD1 (5 bases). Germline lookup yields CDR1 LNHDA and CDR2 SQIVND (reference sequence). There are 17 residues in the CDR3. CDR3 region: CASSIDGGVRLERPPAF. As DNA, the CDR3 is TGTGCCAGTAGTATAGATGGGGGTGTACGTCTGGAGAGGCCGCCTGCTTTT.

The chain is built from TRBV5-1 and TRBJ1-5; D is ambiguous. The CDR3 length is 17 residues. CDR1 and CDR2 from the germline V gene are SGHRS and YFSETQ. V gave up 0 bases and J gave up 4 bases, with 17 bases separating them. The DNA of the CDR3 is TGCGCCAGCAGCTTGGGGTCTGGCCCCGGCCTAAATCAGCCCCAGCATTTT. Protein sequence: CASSLGSGPGLNQPQHF.

V gene TRBV11-3 combines with J gene TRBJ1-2; 8 bases line up with TRBD1. Germline trimming cut 1 base from V and 8 bases from J; bases unmatched to any gene: 6. The CDR3 consists of 14 residues. CDR1 is SGHNT and CDR2 is YENEEA in the germline V gene. The chain's CDR3 is CASSLGTGRSGYTF. In nucleotides, the CDR3 is TGTGCCAGCAGCTTAGGGACAGGGAGAAGCGGCTACACCTTC.

This clone is medium-sized. The rearrangement uses TRBV10-3 and TRBJ2-5, with D possibly TRBD1 on 6 matching bases. Germline CDR1 is ENHRY and CDR2 is SYGVKD. The CDR3 is 14 amino acids. V lost 2 bases and J lost 5, with 12 bases in between. Here the CDR3 reads CAISEQGFRETQYF. Here the CDR3 DNA reads TGTGCCATCAGTGAGCAGGGGTTTAGGGAGACCCAGTACTTC.

The chain combines TRBV19 with TRBJ1-1; possibly TRBD1 for D (5 bases). Germline V lookup: CDR1 LNHDA, CDR2 SQIVND (reference sequence). This CDR3 has 13 amino acids. The germline V and J ends were trimmed by 5 bases and 8 bases, with 15 bases remaining between them. The CDR3 loop reads CASSVRDEREAFF. As DNA, the CDR3 is TGTGCCAGTAGTGTAAGGGACGAGAGAGAAGCTTTCTTT. Combining the CDR3 with reference TRBV19 and TRBJ1-1 gives the whole variable domain DGGITQSPKYLFRKEGQNVTLSCEQNLNHDAMYWYRQDPGQGLRLIYYSQIVNDFQKGDIAEGYSVSREKKESFPLTVTSAQKNPTAFYLCASSVRDEREAFFGQGTRLTVV.

The rearrangement uses TRBV11-3 and TRBJ2-7; D unresolved. CDR3 length equals 16 residues. The germline gives CDR1 SGHNT, CDR2 YENEEA. V was shortened by 2 bases and J by 0 bases, with 14 bases between the two germline ends. The CDR3 protein is CASSLMSGRSSYEQYF. In DNA, the CDR3 is TGTGCCAGCAGCTTAATGTCAGGACGTAGCTCCTACGAGCAGTACTTC.

The chain employs TRBV15 and TRBJ2-7; 9 nucleotides align to TRBD2. The J segment lost 2 bases and the V segment lost 1 base, leaving 3 bases of the junction unmatched. Germline V CDR1 and CDR2: LNHNV, YYDKDF (reference sequence). The CDR3 has 15 residues. CDR3 residues: CATSRGASGTYEQYF. The CDR3 nucleotides are TGTGCCACCAGCAGAGGTGCTAGCGGGACCTACGAGCAGTACTTC.

J is TRBJ1-1 and V is TRBV28, with D possibly TRBD1 on 5 matching bases. CDR1 and CDR2 from the germline V gene are MDHEN and SYDVKM. With 3 bases removed from V and 4 bases from J, the gap between germline ends came to 15 bases. This CDR3 is built from 15 residues. In nucleotides, the CDR3 is TGTGCCAGCAGTTTTGGGATTGGGGGGAGCACTGAAGCTTTCTTT. Protein product: CASSFGIGGSTEAFF.

This clone occurred a few times. The genes are TRBV6-8 and TRBJ1-5; no clear D. V was trimmed by 0 bases and J by 5 bases, leaving 5 bases between them. The CDR3 is 13 amino acids. Germline V CDR1 and CDR2: MNHGY, SAAAGT. CDR3 in DNA: TGTGCCAGCAGTTACTCGGGTGATCAGCCCCAGCATTTT. Translating gives CASSYSGDQPQHF.

This clone was recorded a few times. V and J are TRBV6-7 and TRBJ2-5, with TRBD1 identical over 9 bases. TRBV6-7 is treated as an ORF (open reading frame) with a function not yet certain. The CDR3 consists of 15 residues. V dropped 6 bases and J dropped 4; count of bases not matched to a gene: 9. CDR3 DNA: TGTGCCAGCAGCCTGGGACAGGGTAATGTAGAGACCCAGTACTTC. Amino acids: CASSLGQGNVETQYF.

This clone came up a few times. DNA of the CDR3: TGTGCCAGCAGCAGAGGGACTACTGGGGCCTACGAGCAGTACTTC. It codes for CASSRGTTGAYEQYF. The rearrangement joins TRBV9 to TRBJ2-7; TRBD2 matches 7 bases. The germline gives CDR1 SGDLS, CDR2 YYNGEE. CDR3 length equals 15 residues. J was trimmed by 2 bases and V by 4 bases; bases with no gene match: 9.

This rearrangement joins TRBV18 to TRBJ1-1, with D unresolved. In germline, CDR1 is KGHSH, CDR2 LQKENI. The V end lost 2 bases, the J end lost 2 bases, and 6 bases lay between the germline ends. This CDR3 is built from 13 residues. The CDR3 DNA reads TGTGCCAGCTCACCAGACTCAAACACTGAAGCTTTCTTT. This encodes CASSPDSNTEAFF.